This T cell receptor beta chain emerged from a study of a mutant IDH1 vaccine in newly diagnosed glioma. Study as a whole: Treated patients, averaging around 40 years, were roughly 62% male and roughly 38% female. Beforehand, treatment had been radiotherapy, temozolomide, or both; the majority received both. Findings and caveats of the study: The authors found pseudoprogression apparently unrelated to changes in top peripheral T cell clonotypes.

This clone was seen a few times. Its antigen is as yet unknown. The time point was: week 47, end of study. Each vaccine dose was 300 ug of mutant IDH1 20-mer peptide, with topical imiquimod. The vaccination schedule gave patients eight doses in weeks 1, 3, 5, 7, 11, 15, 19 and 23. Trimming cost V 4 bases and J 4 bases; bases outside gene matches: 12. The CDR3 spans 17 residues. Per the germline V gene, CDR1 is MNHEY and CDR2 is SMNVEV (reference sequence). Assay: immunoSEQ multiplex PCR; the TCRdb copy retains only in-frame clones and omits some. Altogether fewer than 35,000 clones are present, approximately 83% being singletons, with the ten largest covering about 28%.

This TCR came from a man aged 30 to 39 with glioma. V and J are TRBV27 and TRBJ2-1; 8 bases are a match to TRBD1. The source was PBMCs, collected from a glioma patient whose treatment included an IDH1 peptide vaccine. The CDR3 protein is CASSSYYRTGTYNEQFF. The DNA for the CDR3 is TGTGCCAGCAGTTCGTACTACCGGACAGGGACATACAATGAGCAGTTCTTC.